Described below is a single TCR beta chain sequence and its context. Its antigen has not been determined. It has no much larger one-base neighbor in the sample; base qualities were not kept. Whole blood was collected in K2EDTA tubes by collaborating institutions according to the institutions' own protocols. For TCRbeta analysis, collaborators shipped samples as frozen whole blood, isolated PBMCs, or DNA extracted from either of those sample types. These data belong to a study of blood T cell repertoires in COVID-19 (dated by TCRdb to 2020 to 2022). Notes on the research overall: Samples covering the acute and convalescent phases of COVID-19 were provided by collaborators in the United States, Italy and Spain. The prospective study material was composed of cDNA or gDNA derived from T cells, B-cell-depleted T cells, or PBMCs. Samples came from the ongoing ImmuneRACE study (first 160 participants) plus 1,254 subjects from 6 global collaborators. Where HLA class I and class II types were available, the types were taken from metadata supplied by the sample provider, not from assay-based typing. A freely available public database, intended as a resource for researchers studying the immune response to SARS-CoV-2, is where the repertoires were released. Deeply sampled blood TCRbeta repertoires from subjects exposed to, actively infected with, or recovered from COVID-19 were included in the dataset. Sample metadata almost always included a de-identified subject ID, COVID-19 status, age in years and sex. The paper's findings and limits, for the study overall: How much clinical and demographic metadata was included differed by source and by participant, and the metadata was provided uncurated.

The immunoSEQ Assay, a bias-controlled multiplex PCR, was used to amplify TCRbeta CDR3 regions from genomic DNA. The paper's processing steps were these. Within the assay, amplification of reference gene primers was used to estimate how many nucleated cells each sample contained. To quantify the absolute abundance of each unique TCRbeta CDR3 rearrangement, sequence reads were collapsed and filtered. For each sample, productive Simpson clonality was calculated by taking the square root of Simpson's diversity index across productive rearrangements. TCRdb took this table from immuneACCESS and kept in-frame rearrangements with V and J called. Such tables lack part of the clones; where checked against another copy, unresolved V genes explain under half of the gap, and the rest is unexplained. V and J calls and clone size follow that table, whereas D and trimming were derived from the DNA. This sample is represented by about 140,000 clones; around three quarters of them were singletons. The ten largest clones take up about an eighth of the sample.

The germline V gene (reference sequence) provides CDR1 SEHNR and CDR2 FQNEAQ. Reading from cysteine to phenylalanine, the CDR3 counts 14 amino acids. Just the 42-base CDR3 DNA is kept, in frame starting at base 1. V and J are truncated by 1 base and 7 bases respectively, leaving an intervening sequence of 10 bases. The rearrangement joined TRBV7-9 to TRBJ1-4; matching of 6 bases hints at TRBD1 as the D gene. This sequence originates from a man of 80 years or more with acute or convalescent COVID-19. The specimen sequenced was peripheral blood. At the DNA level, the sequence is TGTGCCAGCAGCTTAGGATACAGGGTTGAAAAACTGTTTTTT. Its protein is CASSLGYRVEKLFF. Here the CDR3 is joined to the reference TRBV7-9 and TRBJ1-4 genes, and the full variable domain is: DTGVSQNPRHKITKRGQNVTFRCDPISEHNRLYWYRQTLGQGPEFLTYFQNEAQLEKSRLLSDRFSAERPKGSFSTLEIQRTEQGDSAMYLCASSLGYRVEKLFFGSGTQLSVL.